The rows below give T cell receptor beta chains drawn from one sample of a study of blood T cell repertoires in COVID-19. The table came from immunoSEQ multiplex PCR; TCRdb's copy has only in-frame clones and leaves some out. The sample includes roughly 400,000 clones, roughly 90% seen only once; the top ten take about 1.7%. The sample consisted of PBMCs or T cells enriched from blood (not recorded which). All receptors come from a woman under 40 who had recovered from COVID-19. CDR3s include the opening cysteine and the closing phenylalanine or tryptophan. The D gene is left open where the match is weak. Where a row states a size, it is once, few, many or the class of an expanded clone; other rows omit it.

d_gene: TRBD1; v_gene: TRBV5-1; abundance: NA; j_gene: TRBJ2-2; CDR3nt: TGCGCCAGCAGCTTGGGACAGGGGAGCACCGGGGAGCTGTTTTTT; CDR3aa: CASSLGQGSTGELFF
d_gene: TRBD2; v_gene: TRBV10-1; abundance: NA; j_gene: TRBJ2-7; CDR3nt: TGCGCCAGCAGTGAGTCGGGACTAGCAAAGAGCTCCTACGAGCAGTACTTC; CDR3aa: CASSESGLAKSSYEQYF
d_gene: TRBD1; v_gene: TRBV6-6; abundance: NA; j_gene: TRBJ1-4; CDR3nt: TGTGCCAGCAGTTCAGGGGGAATGCGGGAAAAACTGTTTTTT; CDR3aa: CASSSGGMREKLFF
d_gene: TRBD1; v_gene: TRBV3-1/TRBV3-2; abundance: NA; j_gene: TRBJ2-7; CDR3nt: TGTGCCAGCAGCCGGGACAGGGCCTACGAGCAGTACTTC; CDR3aa: CASSRDRAYEQYF
d_gene: NA; v_gene: TRBV19; abundance: NA; j_gene: TRBJ2-7; CDR3nt: TGTGCCAGTAGTATCGCGGCGGGCTACGAGCAGTACTTC; CDR3aa: CASSIAAGYEQYF
d_gene: TRBD1; v_gene: TRBV4-1; abundance: NA; j_gene: TRBJ1-1; CDR3nt: TGCGCCAGCAACCCACAGTACAGGGGGCGCGGGGCTTTCTTT; CDR3aa: CASNPQYRGRGAFF
d_gene: NA; v_gene: TRBV30; abundance: many; j_gene: TRBJ1-5; CDR3nt: TGTGCCTGGAGTCGGGACACCAATCAGCCCCAGCATTTT; CDR3aa: CAWSRDTNQPQHF
d_gene: NA; v_gene: TRBV4-1; abundance: NA; j_gene: TRBJ1-2; CDR3nt: TGCGCCAGCAGCCAAGGTCGTCCTTATGGCTACACCTTC; CDR3aa: CASSQGRPYGYTF
d_gene: NA; v_gene: TRBV27; abundance: NA; j_gene: TRBJ1-6; CDR3nt: TGTGCCAGCAGTTTTAGCAGTATCAATTCACCCCTCCACTTT; CDR3aa: CASSFSSINSPLHF
d_gene: TRBD2; v_gene: TRBV5-5; abundance: NA; j_gene: TRBJ2-5; CDR3nt: TGTGCCAGCAGCCAACTAGCGAGTCAAGAGACCCAGTACTTC; CDR3aa: CASSQLASQETQYF
d_gene: NA; v_gene: TRBV9; abundance: NA; j_gene: TRBJ2-3; CDR3nt: TGTGCCAGCAGCGTAGCCAGGGTCCGTACTAGCACAGATACGCAGTATTTT; CDR3aa: CASSVARVRTSTDTQYF
d_gene: NA; v_gene: TRBV15; abundance: NA; j_gene: TRBJ1-1; CDR3nt: TGTGCCACCAGCCTGTACCAGGGAGGCACTGAAGCTTTCTTT; CDR3aa: CATSLYQGGTEAFF
d_gene: NA; v_gene: TRBV7-9; abundance: NA; j_gene: TRBJ2-5; CDR3nt: TGTGCCAGCAGCTTAACTGGAGGATATGTAGAGACCCAGTACTTC; CDR3aa: CASSLTGGYVETQYF
d_gene: NA; v_gene: TRBV30; abundance: NA; j_gene: TRBJ1-1; CDR3nt: TGTGCCTGGAGTCCGAGTGCGAACACTGAAGCTTTCTTT; CDR3aa: CAWSPSANTEAFF
d_gene: TRBD1; v_gene: TRBV5-1; abundance: NA; j_gene: TRBJ1-5; CDR3nt: TGCGCCAGCAGCAGGACAGGGGATAGCAATCAGCCCCAGCATTTT; CDR3aa: CASSRTGDSNQPQHF
d_gene: TRBD1; v_gene: TRBV5-4; abundance: once; j_gene: TRBJ1-1; CDR3nt: TGTGCCAGCAGCTCCCGGACAGGGAGTTTTGATGAAGCTTTCTTT; CDR3aa: CASSSRTGSFDEAFF
d_gene: NA; v_gene: TRBV6-5; abundance: NA; j_gene: TRBJ1-4; CDR3nt: TGTGCCAGCAGTAGGAAAGGGGCTTCTAATGAAAAACTGTTTTTT; CDR3aa: CASSRKGASNEKLFF
d_gene: TRBD2; v_gene: TRBV11-3; abundance: NA; j_gene: TRBJ2-7; CDR3nt: TGTGCCAGCAGCTCCAGAGCGGGACCCTACGAGCAGTACTTC; CDR3aa: CASSSRAGPYEQYF
d_gene: TRBD1; v_gene: TRBV2; abundance: NA; j_gene: TRBJ2-7; CDR3nt: TGTGCCAGCAGTTGGGGGACAGGGGGGACCTACGAGCAGTACTTC; CDR3aa: CASSWGTGGTYEQYF
d_gene: TRBD1; v_gene: TRBV25-1; abundance: NA; j_gene: TRBJ2-3; CDR3nt: TGTGCCAGCAGCCTGACAGGGAGCACAGATACGCAGTATTTT; CDR3aa: CASSLTGSTDTQYF
d_gene: NA; v_gene: TRBV15; abundance: NA; j_gene: TRBJ2-3; CDR3nt: TGTGCCACCAGCAGAGGATTGGGCAGGGGTTGGTCAGATACGCAGTATTTT; CDR3aa: CATSRGLGRGWSDTQYF
d_gene: TRBD2; v_gene: TRBV10-2; abundance: NA; j_gene: TRBJ2-3; CDR3nt: TGCGCCAGCAGCTCCCCTAGCCCGCGGGAGGGCCAAGATACGCAGTATTTT; CDR3aa: CASSSPSPREGQDTQYF
d_gene: TRBD1; v_gene: TRBV29-1; abundance: NA; j_gene: TRBJ1-1; CDR3nt: TGCAGCGTTGAGAGGGGACAGGGCACTGAAGCTTTCTTT; CDR3aa: CSVERGQGTEAFF
d_gene: TRBD2; v_gene: TRBV4-1; abundance: once; j_gene: TRBJ2-4; CDR3nt: TGCGCCAGCAGGTTCCTAGCGGGAGGGCGGGGCAAAAACATTCAGTACTTC; CDR3aa: CASRFLAGGRGKNIQYF
d_gene: NA; v_gene: TRBV14; abundance: NA; j_gene: TRBJ1-1; CDR3nt: TGTGCCAGCAGCCAAGACCAGGGGCACACTGAAGCTTTCTTT; CDR3aa: CASSQDQGHTEAFF
d_gene: NA; v_gene: TRBV4-3; abundance: NA; j_gene: TRBJ2-7; CDR3nt: TGCGCCAGCAGCCAAGAACCAGGGGCCACCTACGAGCAGTACTTC; CDR3aa: CASSQEPGATYEQYF
d_gene: NA; v_gene: TRBV30; abundance: once; j_gene: TRBJ1-1; CDR3nt: TGTGCCTGCACCAGGGGAACTATCACTGAAGCTTTCTTT; CDR3aa: CACTRGTITEAFF
d_gene: NA; v_gene: TRBV30; abundance: NA; j_gene: TRBJ1-5; CDR3nt: TGTGCCTGGAGACAGGGAAGGGATCAGCCCCAGCATTTT; CDR3aa: CAWRQGRDQPQHF
d_gene: TRBD1; v_gene: TRBV6-1; abundance: NA; j_gene: TRBJ1-2; CDR3nt: TGTGCCAGCAGTGAGGACAGGGACCTCGGTGGCTACACCTTC; CDR3aa: CASSEDRDLGGYTF
d_gene: NA; v_gene: TRBV24-1; abundance: NA; j_gene: TRBJ2-2; CDR3nt: TGTGCCACCAGTGATCGATACAGGGTTGACACCGGGGAGCTGTTTTTT; CDR3aa: CATSDRYRVDTGELFF
d_gene: NA; v_gene: TRBV9; abundance: NA; j_gene: TRBJ2-3; CDR3nt: TGTGCCAGCAGCGCGTTAGGGGGAGGGCCTGCAGATACGCAGTATTTT; CDR3aa: CASSALGGGPADTQYF
d_gene: TRBD2; v_gene: TRBV5-4; abundance: NA; j_gene: TRBJ2-3; CDR3nt: TGTGCCAGCAGCTCAGCTAGCGCGACTAGCGGGAGGCTCACGCAGTATTTT; CDR3aa: CASSSASATSGRLTQYF
d_gene: TRBD2; v_gene: TRBV7-6; abundance: NA; j_gene: TRBJ2-7; CDR3nt: TGTGCCAGCAGCCCTCTTTGGACTAGCGGGAGGCCCCTCTACGAGCAGTACTTC; CDR3aa: CASSPLWTSGRPLYEQYF
d_gene: TRBD1; v_gene: TRBV18; abundance: NA; j_gene: TRBJ2-1; CDR3nt: TGTGCCAGCTCACCAGAGTTATGGGACAGGGCTGGATTATCCTACAATGAGCAGTTCTTC; CDR3aa: CASSPELWDRAGLSYNEQFF
d_gene: NA; v_gene: TRBV3-1/TRBV3-2; abundance: NA; j_gene: TRBJ1-4; CDR3nt: TGTGCCAGCAGCCAAGTGGCGGCAAAATCCACACAGGATAATGAAAAACTGTTTTTT; CDR3aa: CASSQVAAKSTQDNEKLFF
d_gene: TRBD1; v_gene: TRBV30; abundance: few; j_gene: TRBJ2-7; CDR3nt: TGTGCCTGGAGTGCGGGGACAGCCTACGAGCAGTACTTC; CDR3aa: CAWSAGTAYEQYF
d_gene: TRBD1; v_gene: TRBV27; abundance: NA; j_gene: TRBJ1-1; CDR3nt: TGTGCCAGCAGTTTCCACAGGGGAAACACTGAAGCTTTCTTT; CDR3aa: CASSFHRGNTEAFF
d_gene: NA; v_gene: TRBV2; abundance: NA; j_gene: TRBJ2-5; CDR3nt: TGTGCCAGCAGTGACGGACTACAAGAGACCCAGTACTTC; CDR3aa: CASSDGLQETQYF
d_gene: NA; v_gene: TRBV5-5; abundance: NA; j_gene: TRBJ1-2; CDR3nt: TGTGCCAGCAGCTTGTCGAGGGCTAACTATGGCTACACCTTC; CDR3aa: CASSLSRANYGYTF
d_gene: NA; v_gene: TRBV3-1/TRBV3-2; abundance: NA; j_gene: TRBJ1-5; CDR3nt: TGTGCCAGCAGCCAAGATCTGCGCCAGGGCGATCAGCCCCAGCATTTT; CDR3aa: CASSQDLRQGDQPQHF
d_gene: TRBD1; v_gene: TRBV7-3; abundance: NA; j_gene: TRBJ1-1; CDR3nt: TGTGCCAGCAGCTTAGGACAGGTGACTGAAGCTTTCTTT; CDR3aa: CASSLGQVTEAFF
d_gene: TRBD1; v_gene: TRBV29-1; abundance: NA; j_gene: TRBJ1-5; CDR3nt: TGCAGCGTTTCACAGGGGGCGCGGGGCAATCAGCCCCAGCATTTT; CDR3aa: CSVSQGARGNQPQHF
d_gene: TRBD2; v_gene: TRBV7-3; abundance: NA; j_gene: TRBJ2-7; CDR3nt: TGTGCCAGCAGCTTCGGTAGCGGGAGGCCTTACGAGCAGTACTTC; CDR3aa: CASSFGSGRPYEQYF
d_gene: NA; v_gene: TRBV4-1; abundance: NA; j_gene: TRBJ1-2; CDR3nt: TGCGCCAGCAGCCAGGTCTGGACAGTGAGGGAGGGAGGATACTATGGCTACACCTTC; CDR3aa: CASSQVWTVREGGYYGYTF
d_gene: NA; v_gene: TRBV15; abundance: NA; j_gene: TRBJ2-6; CDR3nt: TGTGCCACCAGCAGAGCCCAGGCGGGGGCCAACGTCCTGACTTTC; CDR3aa: CATSRAQAGANVLTF
d_gene: NA; v_gene: TRBV11-3; abundance: NA; j_gene: TRBJ2-2; CDR3nt: TGTGCCAGCAGCCCGGACAGGAACACCGGGGAGCTGTTTTTT; CDR3aa: CASSPDRNTGELFF
d_gene: TRBD1; v_gene: TRBV5-6; abundance: NA; j_gene: TRBJ1-3; CDR3nt: TGTGCCAGCAGCCGAGCAGGACAGGCATACTCTGGAAACACCATATATTTT; CDR3aa: CASSRAGQAYSGNTIYF
d_gene: NA; v_gene: TRBV18; abundance: NA; j_gene: TRBJ1-2; CDR3nt: TGTGCCAGCTCACCGAGCCGGGACTTCGACTATGGCTACACCTTC; CDR3aa: CASSPSRDFDYGYTF
d_gene: NA; v_gene: TRBV29-1; abundance: NA; j_gene: TRBJ1-1; CDR3nt: TGCAGCGTTGTCTCACCCGGAGCTTTCTTT; CDR3aa: CSVVSPGAFF
d_gene: NA; v_gene: TRBV12-5; abundance: NA; j_gene: TRBJ1-1; CDR3nt: TGTGCTAGTGGTTTGGTACGGGGGTCTGAAGCTTTCTTT; CDR3aa: CASGLVRGSEAFF